What follows are 29 T cell receptor beta chains derived from one specimen sequenced in a study of blood T cell repertoires in COVID-19 (TCRdb year 2020). The library came from the immunoSEQ multiplex PCR assay. The table was pulled from immuneACCESS by TCRdb, which kept in-frame rearrangements only. Such tables lose some clones; where checked, under half of the loss comes from unresolved V genes, and the rest has no known cause. Within this sample are about 140,000 clones, with 70% to 80% of them counted one time only. The top ten constitute around 4.2% of the sample. Sequencing input: peripheral blood. Receptors originate from a woman aged 80 or over with active or convalescent COVID-19.

CDR3 sequence (DNA): TGTGCCAGCAGCCAAGACACTAGCGGGGGGCCCCCCTACTTC. This codes for CASSQDTSGGPPYF. This chain uses TRBV3-1 (or the pseudogene TRBV3-2) with TRBJ2-5; 12 bases are shared with TRBD2. CDR1 is LGHDT and CDR2 is YNNKEL in the germline V gene (reference sequence). The CDR3 extends over 14 amino acids. J lost 14 bases, V lost 0 bases, and 7 bases had no gene match.

V usage is TRBV9 and J usage is TRBJ1-1; D is possibly TRBD1 (5 bases). Germline V gene data show CDR1 as SGDLS and CDR2 as YYNGEE. This CDR3 comprises 15 residues. V lost 0 bases and J lost 4, with 13 bases in between. Here the CDR3 reads CASSVAGGTSTEAFF. Written as DNA, the CDR3 is TGTGCCAGCAGCGTAGCCGGAGGGACGAGCACTGAAGCTTTCTTT. The variable domain in full, with the rest retrieved from reference TRBV9 and TRBJ1-1, is DSGVTQTPKHLITATGQRVTLRCSPRSGDLSVYWYQQSLDQGLQFLIQYYNGEERAKGNILERFSAQQFPDLHSELNLSSLELGDSALYFCASSVAGGTSTEAFFGQGTRLTVV.

V and J are TRBV3-1 (or the pseudogene TRBV3-2) and TRBJ1-2; 12 nucleotides align to TRBD1. Germline CDR1 LGHDT, CDR2 YNNKEL (reference sequence). The CDR3 spans 16 residues. Trimming took 4 bases from V and 8 from J; bases not matched to a gene: 11. In DNA form, the CDR3 reads TGTGCCAGCAGCCTAGAAACGGGACAGGGGGCGAGAGGCTACACCTTC. It translates to CASSLETGQGARGYTF.

This chain connects TRBV30 to TRBJ1-6; the D gene is possibly TRBD1 (6 bases). This CDR3 comprises 17 residues. V dropped 0 bases and J dropped 7 bases, with 19 bases sitting between them. The germline gives CDR1 GTSNPN, CDR2 SVGIG (reference sequence). CDR3 DNA: TGTGCCTGGAGTGTACCTTCGCAGGGGCTAATAAATTCACCCCTCCACTTT. This codes for CAWSVPSQGLINSPLHF.

The rearrangement uses TRBV19 and TRBJ1-2; TRBD1 agrees at 9 bases. V was clipped by 4 bases and J by 1 base; unmatched bases: 7. The CDR3 has 16 residues. CDR1 LNHDA and CDR2 SQIVND come from the germline V gene (reference sequence). The DNA of the CDR3 is TGTGCCAGTAGTAAACCGGGACAGGGACTTAACTATGGCTACACCTTC. It encodes CASSKPGQGLNYGYTF.

The CDR3 sequence is CASRITGNQPQHF. In nucleotides, the CDR3 is TGTGCCAGTAGGATAACGGGGAATCAGCCCCAGCATTTT. The V and J genes are TRBV19 and TRBJ1-5; the D is unclear. Trimming cost V 6 bases and J 4 bases, with 10 bases left between them. Germline V gene lookup returns CDR1 LNHDA and CDR2 SQIVND (reference sequence). The CDR3 has 13 residues.

The chain joins TRBV11-2 to TRBJ2-1, with 7 bases lining up with TRBD2. Germline V gives CDR1 SGHAT, CDR2 FQNNGV. The CDR3 loop spans 14 amino acids. The V and J ends lost 6 bases and 5 bases, in that order; junction bases with no gene match: 7. The CDR3 coding sequence is TGTGCCAGCAGTGGACCGGGACTAAACAATGAGCAGTTCTTC. Translated, it gives CASSGPGLNNEQFF. The variable domain in full, with the rest retrieved from reference TRBV11-2 and TRBJ2-1, is EAGVAQSPRYKIIEKRQSVAFWCNPISGHATLYWYQQILGQGPKLLIQFQNNGVVDDSQLPKDRFSAERLKGVDSTLKIQPAKLEDSAVYLCASSGPGLNNEQFFGPGTRLTVL.

This chain connects TRBV28 to TRBJ1-2; TRBD1 matches at 9 bases. V was pared by 6 bases and J by 1 base, with 3 bases of the junction left unmatched. Germline CDR1 MDHEN, CDR2 SYDVKM. CDR3 size: 14 residues. The CDR3 DNA reads TGTGCCAGCAGACGGACAGGGGTTAACTATGGCTACACCTTC. Protein: CASRRTGVNYGYTF.

The gene calls are TRBV4-3 and TRBJ2-7; 8 bases are shared with TRBD2. The V and J ends lost 0 bases and 1 base, in that order; junction bases with no gene match: 17. This CDR3 is 20 amino acids long. Germline V gene lookup returns CDR1 LGHNA and CDR2 YSLEER. This CDR3 is CASSQDIFSGAGESSYEQYF. CDR3 nucleotide sequence: TGCGCCAGCAGCCAAGATATTTTCAGCGGAGCGGGGGAGTCGTCCTACGAGCAGTACTTC.

The chain uses TRBV27 and TRBJ1-2, with 8 nucleotides matching TRBD1. CDR3 size: 14 residues. The J segment lost 4 bases and the V segment lost 0 bases, leaving 1 base of the junction unmatched. Germline V gene sequence: CDR1 MNHEY, CDR2 SMNVEV (reference sequence). CDR3 DNA sequence: TGTGCCAGCAGTTTATCACAGGGGGGCTATGGCTACACCTTC. This codes for CASSLSQGGYGYTF.

V and J are TRBV30 and TRBJ1-2; no clear D. The CDR3 consists of 12 residues. Per the germline V gene, CDR1 is GTSNPN and CDR2 is SVGIG (reference sequence). V lost 3 bases and J lost 8, with 13 bases in between. As DNA, the CDR3 is TGTGCCTGGAGCCCGGGGTCCCAAGGCTACACCTTC. This gives the protein CAWSPGSQGYTF.

The chain employs TRBV3-1 (or the pseudogene TRBV3-2) and TRBJ2-1; 11 nucleotides line up with TRBD2. CDR3 length: 15 amino acids. The V gene end was trimmed by 4 bases and the J gene end by 9 bases; junction bases not matched to a gene: 8. Germline values: CDR1 LGHDT, CDR2 YNNKEL (reference sequence). CDR3 sequence: CASSPLAGGRGEQFF. CDR3 coding DNA: TGTGCCAGCAGCCCATTAGCGGGGGGGCGAGGTGAGCAGTTCTTC.

The genes are TRBV5-4 and TRBJ2-6; D might be TRBD2 (6 bases). Germline V lookup: CDR1 SGHNT, CDR2 YYREEE (reference sequence). This CDR3 is built from 17 residues. V lost 5 bases and J 0 bases, leaving 15 bases between the germline ends. Here the CDR3 reads CASRFTPGDSGANVLTF. CDR3 sequence (DNA): TGTGCCAGCAGATTCACCCCGGGGGACTCTGGGGCCAACGTCCTGACTTTC.

The V and J genes are TRBV2 and TRBJ1-2; D is unclear. V dropped 3 bases and J dropped 4 bases, with 12 bases sitting between them. The germline CDR1 and CDR2 sequences are SNHLY and FYNNEI. The CDR3 has 14 residues. CDR3 nucleotides: TGTGCCAGCAGTGATCGGTCAGCGACCTATGGCTACACCTTC. Amino acids: CASSDRSATYGYTF. The whole variable domain, remainder taken from reference TRBV2 and TRBJ1-2, is EPEVTQTPSHQVTQMGQEVILRCVPISNHLYFYWYRQILGQKVEFLVSFYNNEISEKSEIFDDQFSVERPDGSNFTLKIRSTKLEDSAMYFCASSDRSATYGYTFGSGTRLTVV.

The chain links TRBV20-1 to TRBJ2-3; 8 nucleotides align to TRBD2. V lost 4 bases to trimming and J lost 0 bases; unmatched junction nucleotides: 9. Per the germline V gene, CDR1 is DFQATT and CDR2 is SNEGSKA (reference sequence). The CDR3 totals 16 residues. DNA for the CDR3: TGCAGTGCTACTGATCGGGGGGGGCGGAGCACAGATACGCAGTATTTT. Amino acids: CSATDRGGRSTDTQYF.

The gene calls are TRBV3-1 (or the pseudogene TRBV3-2) and TRBJ2-3, with 8 bases fitting TRBD2. Unmatched junction bases numbered 7, after V lost 4 bases and J lost 4 bases. Germline V gene data show CDR1 as LGHDT and CDR2 as YNNKEL (reference sequence). This CDR3 spans 15 amino acids. The DNA for the CDR3 is TGTGCCAGCAGCCCACGGGGGGGCCCCGCAGATACGCAGTATTTT. Its translation is CASSPRGGPADTQYF.

The chain carries TRBV20-1 and TRBJ1-2; tentatively, D is TRBD1 (6 bases). This CDR3 spans 15 amino acids. V lost 3 bases and J 1 base, leaving 15 bases between the germline ends. The germline V gene encodes CDR1 DFQATT and CDR2 SNEGSKA (reference sequence). The CDR3 is CSASTARGYNYGYTF. The CDR3 DNA reads as TGCAGTGCTAGTACGGCCAGGGGCTATAACTATGGCTACACCTTC.

This clone was detected only a few times. The rearrangement links TRBV15 to TRBJ1-1; D not resolved. The CDR3 spans 13 residues. V shed 4 bases and J shed 3 bases, with 9 bases lying between them. CDR1 LNHNV and CDR2 YYDKDF come from the germline V gene (reference sequence). The CDR3 DNA reads as TGTGCCACCAGCATAGTCTCGGACACTGAAGCTTTCTTT. It translates to CATSIVSDTEAFF. Combining the CDR3 with reference TRBV15 and TRBJ1-1 gives the whole variable domain DAMVIQNPRYQVTQFGKPVTLSCSQTLNHNVMYWYQQKSSQAPKLLFHYYDKDFNNEADTPDNFQSRRPNTSFCFLDIRSPGLGDTAMYLCATSIVSDTEAFFGQGTRLTVV.

The chain recombines TRBV9 with TRBJ2-3, with 14 positions matching TRBD2. V gave up 5 bases and J gave up 4 bases; unmatched junction bases: 9. The CDR3 is 17 amino acids. Germline CDR1 reads SGDLS; CDR2 reads YYNGEE. The CDR3 protein is CASSATSGGARADTQYF. CDR3 bases: TGTGCCAGCAGTGCGACTAGCGGGGGGGCCAGGGCAGATACGCAGTATTTT.

The rearrangement links TRBV4-1 to TRBJ1-5, with 7 bases fitting TRBD1. CDR3 size: 14 residues. V shed 3 bases and J 4 bases; nucleotides not matched to a gene: 3. Per germline, CDR1 MGHRA and CDR2 YSYEKL. The CDR3 DNA follows: TGCGCCAGCAGCCATGGACAGGCTAATCAGCCCCAGCATTTT. Protein: CASSHGQANQPQHF.

The chain joins TRBV21-1 to TRBJ2-1; the D segment call TRBD1 is taken from the table without a DNA check. TRBV21-1 is annotated as a pseudogene. The length of the CDR3 is 18 residues. The CDR3 region has the DNA TGTGCCAGCAAAAAAGGGGGACAGGGGGTTCACTCCTACAATGAGCAGTTCTTC. Amino acids: CASKKGGQGVHSYNEQFF.

The chain joins TRBV6-1 to TRBJ1-2, with a weak D call TRBD1 (6 bases). The CDR3 contains 16 residues. Looked up from germline, CDR1 is MNHNS and CDR2 is SASEGT. V was trimmed by 1 base and J by 8 bases, leaving 20 bases between them. In DNA form, the CDR3 reads TGTGCCAGCAGTGAAGGGACGGGGGGGCCGGTCGGAGGCTACACCTTC. This gives the protein CASSEGTGGPVGGYTF.

The CDR3 DNA reads TGTGCCAGCAGCACCACAGGGGTCAGCAATCAGCCCCAGCATTTT. Translating it yields CASSTTGVSNQPQHF. V is TRBV7-2 and J is TRBJ1-5; 7 bases line up with TRBD1. The CDR3 is 15 amino acids. CDR1 SGHTA and CDR2 FQGNSA come from the germline V gene. The junction had 5 bases not matched to a gene; V was cut back by 5 bases and J by 1 base.

This clone was detected only a few times. V is TRBV10-3 and J is TRBJ1-2; TRBD1 agrees at 7 bases. Per germline, CDR1 ENHRY and CDR2 SYGVKD. CDR3 length: 13 residues. The J segment lost 5 bases and the V segment lost 2 bases, leaving 2 bases of the junction unmatched. This chain's CDR3 is CAISEDREYGYTF. As DNA, the CDR3 is TGTGCCATCAGTGAGGACAGGGAGTATGGCTACACCTTC.

The CDR3 sequence: CASSLGWGGSSYEQYF. The CDR3 coding sequence is TGTGCCAGCAGTTTGGGTTGGGGGGGATCCTCCTACGAGCAGTACTTC. J is TRBJ2-7 and V is TRBV28; 7 bases are a match to TRBD2. The CDR3 contains 16 residues. V gave up 3 bases and J gave up 0 bases; unmatched junction bases: 8. The germline V gene has CDR1 MDHEN and CDR2 SYDVKM. The full variable domain, in which reference TRBV28 and TRBJ2-7 provide the parts outside the CDR3, is DVKVTQSSRYLVKRTGEKVFLECVQDMDHENMFWYRQDPGLGLRLIYFSYDVKMKEKGDIPEGYSVSREKKERFSLILESASTNQTSMYLCASSLGWGGSSYEQYFGPGTRLTVT.

The chain carries TRBV9 and TRBJ2-2; perhaps TRBD1 as D (5 bases). Germline values: CDR1 SGDLS, CDR2 YYNGEE. V lost 0 bases to trimming and J lost 4 bases, with 16 bases between them. This CDR3 has 17 residues. The CDR3 bases are TGTGCCAGCAGCGTAGGGGGTGCTTGGGGCGGCACCGGGGAGCTGTTTTTT. The encoded protein is CASSVGGAWGGTGELFF.

The chain employs TRBV6-1 and TRBJ1-1, with 12 bases fitting TRBD1. Germline V lookup: CDR1 MNHNS, CDR2 SASEGT. J lost 4 bases, V lost 0 bases, and 9 bases had no gene match. CDR3 length: 18 amino acids. The chain's CDR3 is CASSEAFGTGGAGTEAFF. CDR3 sequence (DNA): TGTGCCAGCAGTGAAGCATTTGGGACAGGGGGCGCGGGCACTGAAGCTTTCTTT.

The rearrangement uses TRBV19 and TRBJ1-4; 10 positions match TRBD1. V dropped 8 bases and J dropped 7; count of bases not matched to a gene: 7. Germline loops: CDR1 LNHDA, CDR2 SQIVND (reference sequence). The CDR3 runs to 14 residues. The CDR3, as DNA: TGTGCCAGTTCCGACAGGGGGCCAGGTGAAAAACTGTTTTTT. Translated: CASSDRGPGEKLFF.

The chain links TRBV7-2 to TRBJ2-4; TRBD2 matches at 9 bases. The CDR3 is 16 amino acids. Germline trimming cut 11 bases from V and 2 bases from J; bases unmatched to any gene: 13. The germline gives CDR1 SGHTA, CDR2 FQGNSA. CDR3 protein: CASAMRGGLTKNIQYF. Written as DNA, the CDR3 is TGTGCCTCCGCCATGCGGGGGGGCCTTACCAAAAACATTCAGTACTTC.